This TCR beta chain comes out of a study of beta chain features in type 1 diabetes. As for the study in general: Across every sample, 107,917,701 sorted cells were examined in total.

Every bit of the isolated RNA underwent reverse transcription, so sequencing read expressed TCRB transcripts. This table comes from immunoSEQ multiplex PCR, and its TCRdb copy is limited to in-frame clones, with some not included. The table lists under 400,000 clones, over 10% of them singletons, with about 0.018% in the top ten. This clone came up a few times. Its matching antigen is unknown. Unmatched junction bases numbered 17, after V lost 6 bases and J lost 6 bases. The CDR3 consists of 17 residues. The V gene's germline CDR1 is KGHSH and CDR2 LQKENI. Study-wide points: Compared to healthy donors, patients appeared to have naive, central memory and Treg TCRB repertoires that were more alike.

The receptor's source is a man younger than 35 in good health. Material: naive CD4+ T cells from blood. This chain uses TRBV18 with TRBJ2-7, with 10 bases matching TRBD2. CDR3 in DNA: TGTGCCAGCTCCCCCAACGAAGCGGGAGGGTTCATTATCGAGCAGTACTTC. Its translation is CASSPNEAGGFIIEQYF. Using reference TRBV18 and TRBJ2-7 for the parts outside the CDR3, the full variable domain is NAGVMQNPRHLVRRRGQEARLRCSPMKGHSHVYWYRQLPEEGLKFMVYLQKENIIDESGMPKERFSAEFPKEGPSILRIQQVVRGDSAAYFCASSPNEAGGFIIEQYFGPGTRLTVT.